Reported below is one TCR beta chain. Its matching antigen is unknown. These data are taken from a study of T-cell reconstitution after alpha-beta-depleted transplantation in children. Findings and caveats of the study: It was reported that alpha-beta T cells came from several hundred expanded graft clones (about two months after transplant).

Researchers prepared the TCRbeta library using unique molecular identifiers, the study reports. TCRdb recomputed calls from the PCR reads with MiXCR, one row per CDR3 protein. The data show hundreds of thousands of distinct CDR3 sequences, approximately 22% seen once. This CDR3 has 13 residues. The germline V gene encodes CDR1 SGHTA and CDR2 FQGNSA. Trimming stripped 3 bases from V and 8 bases from J, with 13 bases between. Sequencing was performed on PBMCs, mostly from graft donor cells, taken 360 days after TCRalphabeta/CD19-depleted stem cell transplant. The chain has TRBV7-2 and TRBJ1-2; D gene ambiguous. This sequence was found in a boy younger than two who had a stem cell transplant for acute myeloid leukemia, so the T cells may come from the graft donor. The CDR3 region has the DNA TGTGCCAGCAGCTTCTCGGCAGGCGGCGGCTACACCTTC. Amino acids: CASSFSAGGGYTF.